Below, 8 T cell receptor beta chains from the same sample are listed, as sequenced in a study of blood T cell repertoires in COVID-19. Measured with immunoSEQ multiplex PCR; TCRdb has only the in-frame clones, and not every one. The sample comprises 150,000 to 200,000 clones, around 85% of which are singletons, and about 10% rests with the top ten. Specimen: peripheral blood. Every receptor here comes from a man in his 60s with active or convalescent COVID-19.

A single count supports this clone. CDR3 in amino acids: CSASMADHLNTEAFF. CDR3 nucleotides: TGCAGTGCTAGTATGGCAGATCATCTGAACACTGAAGCTTTCTTT. The gene calls are TRBV20-1 and TRBJ1-1; no reliable D call. Looked up from germline, CDR1 is DFQATT and CDR2 is SNEGSKA (reference sequence). This CDR3 is built from 15 residues. V was shortened by 3 bases and J by 0 bases, with 14 bases between the two germline ends.

The V gene is TRBV2, the J gene TRBJ1-2; possibly TRBD1 for D (6 bases). With 2 bases removed from V and 8 bases from J, the gap between germline ends came to 12 bases. The CDR3 runs to 13 residues. Germline lookup yields CDR1 SNHLY and CDR2 FYNNEI. Written as DNA, the CDR3 is TGTGCCAGCAGTGAATGGGCAGGGGAGGGCTACACCTTC. This codes for CASSEWAGEGYTF.

The V gene is TRBV11-3, the J gene TRBJ2-5; no clear D gene. The CDR3 consists of 13 residues. Trimming left V 1 base short and J 3 bases short, with 6 bases between. Per the germline V gene, CDR1 is SGHNT and CDR2 is YENEEA. The CDR3 loop reads CASSLVSKETQYF. CDR3 DNA sequence: TGTGCCAGCAGCTTAGTTAGTAAAGAGACCCAGTACTTC.

J is TRBJ1-2 and V is TRBV28; D unresolved. CDR1 and CDR2 from the germline V gene are MDHEN and SYDVKM. This CDR3 region has 11 residues. Trimming took off 8 bases at V and 8 bases at J, with 12 bases between the two ends. CDR3 in DNA: TGTGCCAGCGGGAGTCCCGACGGCTACACCTTC. Translation: CASGSPDGYTF.

The rearrangement joins TRBV3-1 (or the pseudogene TRBV3-2) to TRBJ2-3; 9 bases are shared with TRBD1. CDR3 length: 18 residues. Germline V gene lookup returns CDR1 LGHDT and CDR2 YNNKEL (reference sequence). V was pared by 0 bases and J by 2 bases, with 9 bases of the junction left unmatched. CDR3 sequence: CASSQDGLGQGYTDTQYF. The CDR3 region has the DNA TGTGCCAGCAGCCAAGATGGTTTGGGACAGGGTTACACAGATACGCAGTATTTT.

Worth noting for this clone: The junction and the germline gene differ at one end; a read error may be behind it. V is TRBV6-2 or TRBV6-3 and J is TRBJ1-2; D ambiguous. Germline-derived CDR1 and CDR2 are MNHEY and SVGEGT. The CDR3 is 14 residues long. CDR3 DNA sequence: TGTGCCAGCAGCTACTGGGCAGTTCACTATGGCTACACCTTC. Protein product: CASSYWAVHYGYTF.

The rearrangement joins TRBV27 to TRBJ2-1; TRBD2 matches 7 bases. This CDR3 contains 15 residues. V lost 7 bases, J lost 4 bases, and 10 bases stayed unmatched. CDR1 and CDR2 from the germline V gene are MNHEY and SMNVEV (reference sequence). CDR3: CASTSLTSRYNEQFF. The CDR3 bases are TGTGCCAGCACCTCTTTGACTAGCAGGTACAATGAGCAGTTCTTC.

The chain carries TRBV4-1 and TRBJ2-3; D is uncertain. The length of the CDR3 is 12 residues. Germline V gene sequence: CDR1 MGHRA, CDR2 YSYEKL. Trimming removed 2 bases from V and 2 bases from J, with 2 bases in between. Here the CDR3 DNA reads TGCGCCAGCAGCCAACACACAGATACGCAGTATTTT. Protein sequence: CASSQHTDTQYF.